A single TCR beta chain is shown here with its context. Its antigen is unknown. The PCR employed 60 Vbeta primers together with 13 Jbeta primers. Libraries were prepared by immunoSEQ multiplex PCR; TCRdb keeps only in-frame clonotypes and omits some of them. The sample includes about 160,000 clones, 80% to 90% of them seen just once. The data were obtained in a study of cytomegalovirus exposure and HLA in healthy donors. V was clipped by 6 bases and J by 0 bases, with 9 bases between them. This CDR3 region has 15 residues. Germline lookup yields CDR1 MNHEY and CDR2 SVGAGI. Whole-study results and caveats: Later analysis identified a missense DCLRE1C variant that was linked to TCR beta V- and J-gene trimming. A list of about 160 TCR beta chains associated with cytomegalovirus was given. An analysis was carried out at a later point. It showed that HLA-associated TCR beta chains were more clonally expanded than equally common non-associated chains. Associated with HLA alleles at 0.05 false discovery rate in a later analysis were 17,000 or so TCR beta sequences.

The TCR originated in a woman between 18 and 29 years old in good health and CMV-seronegative. The V call is TRBV6-5, the J call TRBJ2-6, with D possibly being TRBD1 (6 bases). Material: PBMCs. The CDR3 sequence is CASRGQLSGANVLTF. The CDR3 nucleotides are TGTGCCAGCAGGGGACAACTCTCTGGGGCCAACGTCCTGACTTTC.